Below, 9 T cell receptor beta chains from the same sample are listed, as sequenced in a study of identical twins. TCRdb re-derived calls from the 5' RACE reads in MiXCR, one entry per CDR3 protein. Of about 890,000 distinct CDR3 sequences in the sample, around 12% were seen once. The sample also formed part of further work on yellow fever vaccine responses in identical twins.

Sequencing was done on a sample of PBMCs. These receptors were obtained from a woman younger than 35 in good health.

This clonotype was detected only a few times. The chain links TRBV15 to TRBJ2-7; 8 positions agree with TRBD1. The CDR3 contains 16 residues. Germline assignment: CDR1 LNHNV and CDR2 YYDKDF (reference sequence). Trimming cost V 6 bases and J 0 bases; bases outside gene matches: 10. The CDR3 here is CATSRKDRVSSYEQYF. The CDR3 bases are TGTGCCACCAGTAGAAAGGACAGGGTGAGCTCCTACGAGCAGTACTTC.

This rearrangement joins TRBV14 to TRBJ2-2; D call uncertain. CDR1 is SGHDN and CDR2 is FVKESK in the germline V gene. The CDR3 totals 13 residues. The V end lost 5 bases, the J end lost 1 base, and 5 bases lay between the germline ends. The CDR3 is CASSWGNTGELFF. The DNA for the CDR3 is TGTGCCAGCAGCTGGGGGAACACCGGGGAGCTGTTTTTT.

This chain joins TRBV5-1 and TRBJ2-7; a possible D gene is TRBD1 (6 bases). Trimming cost V 0 bases and J 4 bases, with 14 bases left between them. The V gene's germline CDR1 is SGHRS and CDR2 YFSETQ. The CDR3 loop spans 15 amino acids. CDR3 amino acids: CASSLGSRGIYEQYF. Written as DNA, the CDR3 is TGCGCCAGCAGCTTGGGTTCCAGGGGAATATACGAGCAGTACTTC.

The chain employs TRBV20-1 and TRBJ2-1, with 7 positions matching TRBD2. The CDR3 has 13 amino acids. The junction had 15 bases not matched to a gene; V was cut back by 6 bases and J by 13 bases. The V gene's germline CDR1 is DFQATT and CDR2 SNEGSKA (reference sequence). In DNA, the CDR3 is TGCAGTGCCAAATACCACCTAGCGGCCCCTCAGTTCTTC. Its translation is CSAKYHLAAPQFF.

In this sample, this clonotype turned up many times. The chain couples TRBV5-1 to TRBJ2-1, with D unresolved. The V end was cut by 5 bases, the J end by 9 bases, with 24 bases between. CDR3 length: 16 amino acids. Germline-derived CDR1 and CDR2 are SGHRS and YFSETQ. Here the CDR3 reads CASRAPVGVAYAEQFF. CDR3 sequence (DNA): TGCGCCAGCAGGGCCCCAGTCGGAGTAGCTTACGCTGAGCAGTTCTTC.

This clonotype has a handful of counts. The chain carries TRBV12-3 or TRBV12-4 and TRBJ2-1, with TRBD1 identical over 9 bases. The CDR3 has 17 residues. Trimming cost V 5 bases and J 8 bases; bases outside gene matches: 16. Written as DNA, the CDR3 is TGTGCCAGCAGTCCCATGATCGCCGGGACAGGGTTCGATGAGCAGTTCTTC. This codes for CASSPMIAGTGFDEQFF.

V is TRBV11-1 and J is TRBJ2-6; D gene ambiguous. This CDR3 contains 18 residues. The V gene lost 2 bases and the J gene lost 0 bases, with 14 bases spanning the gap. Germline CDR1 is SGHAT and CDR2 is FQDESV (reference sequence). The CDR3 is CASSLRIGPFSGANVLTF. CDR3 coding DNA: TGTGCCAGCAGCTTACGCATTGGACCGTTCTCTGGGGCCAACGTCCTGACTTTC.

The sample holds a few counts of this clonotype. The CDR3 loop is CASSYRSTGYHEQFF. The CDR3, as DNA: TGTGCCAGCAGTTACCGCAGTACGGGGTACCATGAGCAGTTCTTC. The gene calls are TRBV6-5 and TRBJ2-1; the D gene is possibly TRBD2 (5 bases). V was cut by 2 bases and J by 8 bases, with 16 bases left in between. The CDR3 contains 15 residues. In germline, CDR1 is MNHEY, CDR2 SVGAGI.

The rearrangement links TRBV19 to TRBJ1-2; no reliable D call. In germline, CDR1 is LNHDA, CDR2 SQIVND (reference sequence). The CDR3 is made up of 13 amino acids. V was pared by 5 bases and J by 8 bases, with 15 bases between. CDR3 region: CASSATIRGGYTF. CDR3 sequence (DNA): TGTGCCAGTAGTGCCACGATCCGGGGAGGCTACACCTTC.